The 5 T cell receptor beta chains below were found in one sample sequenced in a study of shared clonotypes between healthy human individuals. Naive-designated CD8 cells lacked CD45RO, were positively enriched for CCR7, and omitted terminally differentiated effector memory CD45RA+ cells. The protocol was immunoSEQ multiplex PCR, while the TCRdb copy is restricted to in-frame clones and leaves out a portion. The sample yields 560,000 or so clones, 95% to 96% seen once. The source material was naive CD8+ T cells sorted from blood. All receptors derive from a woman aged 25-40 years in good health.

The count of this clone is one. The rearrangement joins TRBV27 to TRBJ2-5, with no clear D. Germline CDR1 MNHEY, CDR2 SMNVEV (reference sequence). The CDR3 extends over 11 amino acids. Trimming removed 4 bases from V and 7 bases from J, with 7 bases in between. In DNA, the CDR3 is TGTGCCAGCAGTTCCCTCGCGACCCAGTACTTC. It encodes CASSSLATQYF.

The J gene is TRBJ1-6, the V gene TRBV29-1; D gene unclear. CDR1 SQVTM and CDR2 ANQGSEA come from the germline V gene. CDR3 length: 12 residues. For the CDR3, the DNA is TGCCATATACCGCCCGGAAACTCACCCCTCCACTTT. Its translation: CHIPPGNSPLHF. The whole variable domain, remainder taken from reference TRBV29-1 and TRBJ1-6, is SAVISQKPSRDICQRGTSLTIQCQVDSQVTMMFWYRQQPGQSLTLIATANQGSEATYESGFVIDKFPISRPNLTFSTLTVSNMSPEDSSIYLCHIPPGNSPLHFGNGTRLTVT.

This chain links TRBV13 with TRBJ2-2; 9 bases match TRBD2. CDR1 is PRHDT, CDR2 FYEKMQ, per germline (reference sequence). The CDR3 has 16 amino acids. The V segment lost 2 bases and the J segment 7 bases; nucleotides outside the gene matches: 8. The CDR3 loop is CASSLFAGGPGGELFF. The CDR3 DNA is TGTGCCAGCAGCTTATTTGCGGGAGGGCCTGGCGGGGAGCTGTTTTTT.

Concerning this clone itself: The same CDR3 can be traced to other DNA sequences in this sample. The V and J genes are TRBV5-4 and TRBJ2-1, with D unclear. From germline, CDR1 is SGHNT and CDR2 YYREEE (reference sequence). Between the trimmed V and J ends, which lost 0 bases and 9 bases, there was a span of 4 bases. CDR3 length equals 11 residues. The CDR3 loop is CASSLATEQFF. The CDR3 DNA reads as TGTGCCAGCAGCTTGGCCACTGAGCAGTTCTTC.

The rearrangement joins TRBV5-1 to TRBJ1-1; no definite D call. This CDR3 comprises 15 residues. Germline CDR1 and CDR2: SGHRS and YFSETQ. With 0 bases removed from V and 0 bases from J, the gap between germline ends came to 9 bases. DNA for the CDR3: TGCGCCAGCAGCTTGGTTGGGATTATGAACACTGAAGCTTTCTTT. Amino acid sequence: CASSLVGIMNTEAFF.